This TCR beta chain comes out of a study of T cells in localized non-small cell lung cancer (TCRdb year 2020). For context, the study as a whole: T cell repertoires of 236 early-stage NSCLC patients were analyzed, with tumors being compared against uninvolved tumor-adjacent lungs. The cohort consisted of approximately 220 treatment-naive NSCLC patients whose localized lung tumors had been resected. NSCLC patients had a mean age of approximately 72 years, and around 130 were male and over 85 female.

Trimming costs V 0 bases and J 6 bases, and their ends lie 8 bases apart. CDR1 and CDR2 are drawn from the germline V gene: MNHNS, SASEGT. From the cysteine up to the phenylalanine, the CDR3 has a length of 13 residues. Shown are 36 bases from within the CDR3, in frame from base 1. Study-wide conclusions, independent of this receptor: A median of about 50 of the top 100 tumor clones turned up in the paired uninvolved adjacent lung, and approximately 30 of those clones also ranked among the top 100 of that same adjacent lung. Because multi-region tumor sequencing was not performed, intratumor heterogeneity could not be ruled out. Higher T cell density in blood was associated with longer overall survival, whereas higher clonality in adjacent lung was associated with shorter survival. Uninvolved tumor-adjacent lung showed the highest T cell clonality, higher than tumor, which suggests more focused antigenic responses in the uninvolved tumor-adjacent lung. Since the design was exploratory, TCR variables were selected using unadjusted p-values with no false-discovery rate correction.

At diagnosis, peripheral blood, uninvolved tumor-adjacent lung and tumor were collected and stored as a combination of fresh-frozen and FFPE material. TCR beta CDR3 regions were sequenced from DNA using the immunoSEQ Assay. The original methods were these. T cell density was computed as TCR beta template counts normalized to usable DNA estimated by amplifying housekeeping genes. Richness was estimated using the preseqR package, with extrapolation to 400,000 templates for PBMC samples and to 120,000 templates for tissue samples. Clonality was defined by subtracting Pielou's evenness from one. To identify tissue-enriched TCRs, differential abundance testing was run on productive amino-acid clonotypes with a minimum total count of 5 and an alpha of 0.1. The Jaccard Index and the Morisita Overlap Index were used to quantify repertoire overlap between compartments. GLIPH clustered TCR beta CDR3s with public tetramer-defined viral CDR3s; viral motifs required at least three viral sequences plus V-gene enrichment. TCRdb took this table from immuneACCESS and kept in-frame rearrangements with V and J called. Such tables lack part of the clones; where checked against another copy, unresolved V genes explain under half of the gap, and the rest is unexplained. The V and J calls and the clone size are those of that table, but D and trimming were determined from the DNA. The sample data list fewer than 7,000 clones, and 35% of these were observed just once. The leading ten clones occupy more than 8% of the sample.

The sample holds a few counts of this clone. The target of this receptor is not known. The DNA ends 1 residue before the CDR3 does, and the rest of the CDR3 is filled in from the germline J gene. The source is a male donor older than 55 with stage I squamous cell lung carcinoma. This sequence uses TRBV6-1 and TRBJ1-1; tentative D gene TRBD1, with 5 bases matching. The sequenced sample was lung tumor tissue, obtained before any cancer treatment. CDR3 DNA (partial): TGTGCCAGCAGTGAAGCGAGGGGACCTGAAGCTTTC. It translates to CASSEARGPEAF. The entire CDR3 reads CASSEARGPEAFF.